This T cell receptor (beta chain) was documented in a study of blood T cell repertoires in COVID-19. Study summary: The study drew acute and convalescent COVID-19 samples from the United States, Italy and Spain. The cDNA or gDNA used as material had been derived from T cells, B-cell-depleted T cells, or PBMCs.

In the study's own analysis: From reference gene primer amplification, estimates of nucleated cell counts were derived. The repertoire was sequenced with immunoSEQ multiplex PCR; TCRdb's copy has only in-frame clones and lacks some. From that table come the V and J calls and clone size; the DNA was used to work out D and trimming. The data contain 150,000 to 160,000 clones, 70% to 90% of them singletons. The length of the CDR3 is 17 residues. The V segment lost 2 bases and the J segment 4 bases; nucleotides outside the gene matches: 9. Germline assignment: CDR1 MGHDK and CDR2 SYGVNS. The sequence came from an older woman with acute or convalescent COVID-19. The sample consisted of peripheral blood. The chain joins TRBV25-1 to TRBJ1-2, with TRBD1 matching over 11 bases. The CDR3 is CASSENGQGARRYGYTF. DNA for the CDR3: TGTGCCAGCAGTGAAAACGGACAGGGGGCGAGACGCTATGGCTACACCTTC.